This paragraph covers one TCR beta chain sequence. This sample stems from a study of shared clonotypes between healthy human individuals. In the authors' methods: Filtering was not the same, since immunoSEQ gave junction-only sequences without quality scores. The repertoire was sequenced with immunoSEQ multiplex PCR; TCRdb's copy has only in-frame clones and lacks some. Clone size and V and J calls were adopted from that table, with D and trimming inferred from the DNA. This table has hundreds of thousands of clones, roughly 73% appearing once. The receptor was derived from a woman under 40 in good health. The specimen was memory CD4+ T cells sorted from blood. Stated subset: CD45RA-negative fraction.

The CDR3 reads CSARDSYGYTF. The CDR3 DNA sequence: TGCAGTGCTAGAGATTCCTATGGCTACACCTTC. This chain connects TRBV20-1 to TRBJ1-2; D unresolved. With 0 bases removed from V and 4 bases from J, the gap between germline ends came to 3 bases. The CDR3 runs to 11 residues. The germline V gene encodes CDR1 DFQATT and CDR2 SNEGSKA (reference sequence).